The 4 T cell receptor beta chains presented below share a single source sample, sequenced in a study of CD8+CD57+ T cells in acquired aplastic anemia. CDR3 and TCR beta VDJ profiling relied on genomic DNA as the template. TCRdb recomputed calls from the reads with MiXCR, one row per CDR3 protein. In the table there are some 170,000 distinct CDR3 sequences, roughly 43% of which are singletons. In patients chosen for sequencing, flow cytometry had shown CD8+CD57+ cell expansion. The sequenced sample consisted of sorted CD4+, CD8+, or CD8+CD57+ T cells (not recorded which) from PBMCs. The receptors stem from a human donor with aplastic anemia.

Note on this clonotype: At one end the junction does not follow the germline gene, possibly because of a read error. CDR3 sequence (DNA): TGCGCCAGCAGCCAGATTGGACAGGGGAACAACGAGCAGTACTTC. It codes for CASSQIGQGNNEQYF. The V call is TRBV2, the J call TRBJ2-7; the match to TRBD1 covers 9 bases. Germline V gene sequence: CDR1 SNHLY, CDR2 FYNNEI. The CDR3 runs to 15 residues.

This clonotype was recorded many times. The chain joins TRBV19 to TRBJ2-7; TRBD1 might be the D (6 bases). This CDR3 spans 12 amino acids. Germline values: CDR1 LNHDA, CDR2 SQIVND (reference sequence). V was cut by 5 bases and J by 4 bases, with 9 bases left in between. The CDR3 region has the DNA TGTGCCAGTAGTCCCAGGGGTTACGAGCAGTACTTC. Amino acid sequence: CASSPRGYEQYF.

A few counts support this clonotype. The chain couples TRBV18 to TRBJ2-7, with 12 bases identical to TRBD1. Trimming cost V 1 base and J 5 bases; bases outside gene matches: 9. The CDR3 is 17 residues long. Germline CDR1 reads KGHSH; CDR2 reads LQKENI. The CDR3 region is CASSPLGGGTGGNEQYF. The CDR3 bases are TGTGCCAGCTCACCACTCGGGGGCGGGACAGGGGGCAACGAGCAGTACTTC.

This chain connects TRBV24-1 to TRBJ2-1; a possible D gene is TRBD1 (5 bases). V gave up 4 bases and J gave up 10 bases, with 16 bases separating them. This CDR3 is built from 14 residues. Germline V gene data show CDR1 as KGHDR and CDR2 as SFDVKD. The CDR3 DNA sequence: TGTGCCACCAGTGACCAGGGCTCGACTGGGGAGCAGTTCTTC. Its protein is CATSDQGSTGEQFF.